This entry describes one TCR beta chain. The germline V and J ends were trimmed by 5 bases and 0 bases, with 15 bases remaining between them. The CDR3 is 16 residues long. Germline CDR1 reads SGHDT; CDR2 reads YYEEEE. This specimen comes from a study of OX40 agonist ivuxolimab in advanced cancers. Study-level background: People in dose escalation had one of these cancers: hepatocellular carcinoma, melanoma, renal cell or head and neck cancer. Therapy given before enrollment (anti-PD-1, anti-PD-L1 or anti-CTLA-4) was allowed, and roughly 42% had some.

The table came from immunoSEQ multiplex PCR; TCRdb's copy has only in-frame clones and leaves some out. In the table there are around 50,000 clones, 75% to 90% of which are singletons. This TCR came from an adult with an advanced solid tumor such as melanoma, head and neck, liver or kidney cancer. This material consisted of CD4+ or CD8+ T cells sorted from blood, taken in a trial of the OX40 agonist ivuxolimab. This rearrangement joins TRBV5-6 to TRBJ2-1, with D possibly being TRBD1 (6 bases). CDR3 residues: CASSTRGESSYNEQFF. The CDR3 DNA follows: TGTGCCAGCAGTACCAGGGGCGAGAGCTCCTACAATGAGCAGTTCTTC.